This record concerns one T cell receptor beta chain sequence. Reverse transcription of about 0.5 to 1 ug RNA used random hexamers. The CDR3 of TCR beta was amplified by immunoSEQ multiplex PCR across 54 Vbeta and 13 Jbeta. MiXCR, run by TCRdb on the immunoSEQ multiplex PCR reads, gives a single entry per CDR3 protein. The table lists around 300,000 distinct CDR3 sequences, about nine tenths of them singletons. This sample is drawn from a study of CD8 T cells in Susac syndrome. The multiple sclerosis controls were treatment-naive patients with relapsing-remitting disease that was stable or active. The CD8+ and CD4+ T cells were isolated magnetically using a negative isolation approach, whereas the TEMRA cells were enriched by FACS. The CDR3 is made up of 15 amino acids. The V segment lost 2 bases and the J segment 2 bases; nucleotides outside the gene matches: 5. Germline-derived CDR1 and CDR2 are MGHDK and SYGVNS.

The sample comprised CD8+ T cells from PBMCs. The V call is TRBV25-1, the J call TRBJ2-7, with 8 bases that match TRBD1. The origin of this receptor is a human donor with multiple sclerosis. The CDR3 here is CASSERDRTTYEQYF. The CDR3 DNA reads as TGTGCCAGCAGTGAACGGGACAGGACAACCTACGAGCAGTACTTC.